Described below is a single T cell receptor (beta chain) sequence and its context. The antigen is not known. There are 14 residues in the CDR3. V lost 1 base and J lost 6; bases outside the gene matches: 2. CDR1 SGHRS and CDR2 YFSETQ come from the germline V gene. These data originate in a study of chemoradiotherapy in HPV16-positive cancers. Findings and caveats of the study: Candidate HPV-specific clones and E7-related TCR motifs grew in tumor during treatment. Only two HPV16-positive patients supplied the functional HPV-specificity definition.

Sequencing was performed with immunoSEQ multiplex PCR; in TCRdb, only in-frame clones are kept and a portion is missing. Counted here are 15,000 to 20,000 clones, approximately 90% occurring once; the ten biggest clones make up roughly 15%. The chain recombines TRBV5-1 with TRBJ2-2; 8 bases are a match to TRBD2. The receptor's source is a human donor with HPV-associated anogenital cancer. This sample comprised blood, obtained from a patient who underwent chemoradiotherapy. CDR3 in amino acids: CASSLRTSPGELFF. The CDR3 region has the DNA TGCGCCAGCAGCTTGAGGACTAGCCCCGGGGAGCTGTTTTTT.